This T cell receptor beta chain was identified during a study of blood T cell repertoires in COVID-19. Study-level information: From T cells, B-cell-depleted T cells, or PBMCs came the material, which was cDNA or gDNA.

Germline loops: CDR1 LGHDT, CDR2 YNNKEL (reference sequence). Trimming cost V 10 bases and J 1 base; bases outside gene matches: 6. The CDR3 has 13 residues. Authors' data handling: Amplified reference gene primers provided the basis for estimating nucleated cell counts. The data were produced by immunoSEQ multiplex PCR, yet TCRdb's version contains in-frame clones alone and is incomplete. The V and J calls and the clone size are those of that table, but D and trimming were determined from the DNA. This table holds about 73,000 clones, 65% to 85% found once. This chain connects TRBV3-1 (or the pseudogene TRBV3-2) to TRBJ2-7, with 8 bases identical to TRBD1. This clonotype was obtained from a woman between 55 and 75 years old with acute or convalescent COVID-19. The sample was peripheral blood. CDR3 bases: TGTGCCACCGGGACAGGAGGTTCCTACGAGCAGTACTTC. Its translation: CATGTGGSYEQYF.